This passage covers 9 T cell receptor beta chains from one sample sequenced in a study of post-analysis software for immune sequencing data. Antigen specificity for these receptors is unknown. Whole-study findings and limits: Roughly five TRBV segments appeared more often in patients than in controls, and TRBV5-6, TRBV5-1 and TRBV20-1 were among these.

TCR beta cDNA libraries had unique molecular identifiers. TCRdb recomputed calls from the PCR reads with MiXCR, one row per CDR3 protein. The sample lists about 380,000 distinct CDR3 sequences, approximately 33% occurring once. The sequenced sample consisted of blood. The receptors stem from a girl aged 5-17 years with multiple sclerosis.

J is TRBJ1-6 and V is TRBV5-1, with TRBD1 matching 8 bases. Losses at the gene ends were 3 bases for V and 4 bases for J; bases not matched to a gene: 3. The CDR3 sequence is 15 residues long. The germline gives CDR1 SGHRS, CDR2 YFSETQ. The CDR3 sequence: CASSSDRGYNSPLHF. The CDR3 nucleotides read TGCGCCAGCAGCTCTGACAGGGGATATAATTCACCCCTCCACTTT.

This clonotype was detected many times. The V call is TRBV12-3 or TRBV12-4, the J call TRBJ2-1; maybe TRBD2 (6 bases). CDR3 length equals 17 residues. Trimming left V 6 bases short and J 7 bases short, with 25 bases between. CDR3 in amino acids: CASRQNRGTHIVNEQFF. In DNA, the CDR3 is TGTGCCAGCAGGCAAAATCGGGGGACCCATATAGTAAATGAGCAGTTCTTC.

In this sample, this clonotype turned up a few times. The gene calls are TRBV6-6 and TRBJ2-3, with 8 bases matching TRBD1. The junction had 6 bases not matched to a gene; V was cut back by 2 bases and J by 2 bases. CDR1 and CDR2 (germline): MNHNY, SVGAGI (reference sequence). The CDR3 is 16 residues long. For the CDR3, the DNA is TGTGCCAGCAGTTACCTCGCAGGGGGCTACACAGATACGCAGTATTTT. It yields the protein CASSYLAGGYTDTQYF.

The chain links TRBV9 to TRBJ2-7, with D unclear. CDR3 size: 12 residues. Trimming took off 0 bases at V and 5 bases at J, with 6 bases between the two ends. Per germline, CDR1 SGDLS and CDR2 YYNGEE. The CDR3 here is CASSVAGNEQYF. CDR3 in DNA: TGTGCCAGCAGCGTAGCTGGGAACGAGCAGTACTTC.

On this clonotype: An end of the junction does not agree with germline; a read error may underlie this. The chain employs TRBV10-3 and TRBJ2-1, with 10 bases lining up with TRBD2. Per germline, CDR1 ENHRY and CDR2 SYGVKD. CDR3 length: 20 amino acids. The CDR3 loop is CAISESGTSEVGSSYSEQFF. For the CDR3, the DNA is TGTGCCATCAGTGAGTCAGGGACTAGCGAGGTGGGGAGCTCCTACAGTGAGCAGTTCTTC.

This clonotype has ten or more counts. The J gene is TRBJ2-3, the V gene TRBV12-5, with 7 bases that match TRBD2. This CDR3 has 16 residues. Unmatched junction bases numbered 10, after V lost 5 bases and J lost 2 bases. CDR1 is LGHNT and CDR2 is FRNRAP in the germline V gene. CDR3 loop: CASGLRWAGDTDTQYF. CDR3 DNA sequence: TGTGCTAGTGGTCTGAGGTGGGCGGGGGACACAGATACGCAGTATTTT.

The chain couples TRBV27 to TRBJ2-1, with D maybe TRBD1 (6 bases). Germline V gives CDR1 MNHEY, CDR2 SMNVEV (reference sequence). The CDR3 has 14 residues. V was trimmed by 2 bases and J by 7 bases, leaving 12 bases between them. The CDR3 DNA reads TGTGCCAGCAGTTTAAACAGGGTGGGGAATGAGCAGTTCTTC. Translated, it gives CASSLNRVGNEQFF.

This sequence joins TRBV2 and TRBJ1-1; D uncertain. This CDR3 is 15 amino acids long. Per the germline V gene, CDR1 is SNHLY and CDR2 is FYNNEI. V gave up 3 bases and J gave up 0 bases, with 11 bases separating them. CDR3 DNA sequence: TGTGCCAGCAGTGATCCGATTACTATGAACACTGAAGCTTTCTTT. This sequence encodes CASSDPITMNTEAFF.

This clonotype was recorded a few times. The V gene is TRBV2, the J gene TRBJ2-1; no clear D gene. V lost 8 bases and J 12 bases, leaving 5 bases between the germline ends. This CDR3 spans 8 amino acids. Germline loops: CDR1 SNHLY, CDR2 FYNNEI. In DNA form, the CDR3 reads TGTGCCAGCGCAACGCAGTTCTTC. Residues: CASATQFF.